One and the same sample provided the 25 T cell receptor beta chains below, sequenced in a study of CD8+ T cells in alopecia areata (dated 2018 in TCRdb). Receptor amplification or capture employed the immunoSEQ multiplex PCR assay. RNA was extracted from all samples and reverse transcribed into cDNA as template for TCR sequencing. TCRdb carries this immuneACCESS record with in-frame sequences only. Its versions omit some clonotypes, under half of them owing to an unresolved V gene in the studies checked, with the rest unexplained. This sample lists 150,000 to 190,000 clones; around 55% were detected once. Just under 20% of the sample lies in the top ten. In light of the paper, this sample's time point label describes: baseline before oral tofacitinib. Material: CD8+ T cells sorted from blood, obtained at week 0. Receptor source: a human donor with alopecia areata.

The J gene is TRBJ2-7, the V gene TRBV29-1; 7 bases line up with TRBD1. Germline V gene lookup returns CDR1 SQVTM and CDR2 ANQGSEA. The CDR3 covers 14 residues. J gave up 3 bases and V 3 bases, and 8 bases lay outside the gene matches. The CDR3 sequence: CSVDVGTGDYEQYF. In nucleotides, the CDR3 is TGCAGCGTTGACGTTGGAACAGGGGACTACGAGCAGTACTTC.

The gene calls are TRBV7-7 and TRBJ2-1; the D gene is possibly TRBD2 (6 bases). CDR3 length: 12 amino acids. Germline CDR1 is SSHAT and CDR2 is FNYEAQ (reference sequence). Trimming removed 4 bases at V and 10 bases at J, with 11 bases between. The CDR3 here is CASSSLGGEQFF. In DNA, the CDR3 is TGTGCCAGCAGCTCCCTTGGGGGGGAGCAGTTCTTC.

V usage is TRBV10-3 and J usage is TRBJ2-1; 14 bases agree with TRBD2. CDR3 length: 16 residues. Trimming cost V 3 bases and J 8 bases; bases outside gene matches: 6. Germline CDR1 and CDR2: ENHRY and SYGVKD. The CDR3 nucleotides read TGTGCCATCAGTGACCCAGGACTAGCGGGGGGCCATGAGCAGTTCTTC. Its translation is CAISDPGLAGGHEQFF.

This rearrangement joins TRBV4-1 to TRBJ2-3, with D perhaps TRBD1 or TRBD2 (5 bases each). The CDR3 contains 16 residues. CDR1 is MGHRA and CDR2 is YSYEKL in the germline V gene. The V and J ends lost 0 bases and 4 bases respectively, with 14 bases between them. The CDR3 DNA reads TGCGCCAGCAGCCAAGATGGGACGAATGGCGCAGATACGCAGTATTTT. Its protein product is CASSQDGTNGADTQYF.

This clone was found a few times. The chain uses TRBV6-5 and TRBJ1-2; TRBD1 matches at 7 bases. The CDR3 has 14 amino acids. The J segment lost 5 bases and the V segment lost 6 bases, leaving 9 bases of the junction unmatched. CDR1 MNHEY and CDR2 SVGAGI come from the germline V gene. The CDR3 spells CASSKETGRYGYTF. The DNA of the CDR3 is TGTGCCAGCAGCAAGGAGACAGGGAGGTATGGCTACACCTTC.

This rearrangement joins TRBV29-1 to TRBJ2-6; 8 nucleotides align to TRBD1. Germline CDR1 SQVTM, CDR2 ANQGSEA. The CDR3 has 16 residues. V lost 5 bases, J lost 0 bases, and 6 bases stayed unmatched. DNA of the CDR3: TGCAGCGTTAAAACGGGACAGGACTCTGGGGCCAACGTCCTGACTTTC. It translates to CSVKTGQDSGANVLTF.

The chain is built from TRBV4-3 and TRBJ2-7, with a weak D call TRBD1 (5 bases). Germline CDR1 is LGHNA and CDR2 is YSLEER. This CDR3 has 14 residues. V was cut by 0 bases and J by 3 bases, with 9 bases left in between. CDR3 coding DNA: TGCGCCAGCAGCCAAGAACAAAGGGGCTACGAGCAGTACTTC. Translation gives CASSQEQRGYEQYF.

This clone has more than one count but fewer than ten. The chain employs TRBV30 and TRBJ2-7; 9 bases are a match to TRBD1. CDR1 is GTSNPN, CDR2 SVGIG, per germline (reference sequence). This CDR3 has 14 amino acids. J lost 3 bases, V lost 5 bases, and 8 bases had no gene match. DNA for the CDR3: TGTGCCTGGGTACCGGGACAGGGCCACTACGAGCAGTACTTC. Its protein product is CAWVPGQGHYEQYF.

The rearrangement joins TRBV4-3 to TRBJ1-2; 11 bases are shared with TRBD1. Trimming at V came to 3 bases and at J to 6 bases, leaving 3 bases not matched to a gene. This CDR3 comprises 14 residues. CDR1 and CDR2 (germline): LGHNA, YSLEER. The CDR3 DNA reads TGCGCCAGCAGCCATGGGACAGGGGGGAATGGCTACACCTTC. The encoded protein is CASSHGTGGNGYTF.

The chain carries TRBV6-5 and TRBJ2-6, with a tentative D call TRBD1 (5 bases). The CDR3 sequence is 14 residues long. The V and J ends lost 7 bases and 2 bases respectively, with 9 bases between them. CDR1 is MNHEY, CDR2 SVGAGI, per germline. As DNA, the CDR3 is TGTGCCAGCAACCCAGGGCCTGGGGCCAACGTCCTGACTTTC. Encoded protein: CASNPGPGANVLTF.

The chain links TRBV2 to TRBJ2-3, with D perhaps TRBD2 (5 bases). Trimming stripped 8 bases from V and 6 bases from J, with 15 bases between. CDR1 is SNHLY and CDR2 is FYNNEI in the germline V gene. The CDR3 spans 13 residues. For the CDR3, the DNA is TGTGCCAGCCTCCAGCGGCCGGCGGATACGCAGTATTTT. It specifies CASLQRPADTQYF.

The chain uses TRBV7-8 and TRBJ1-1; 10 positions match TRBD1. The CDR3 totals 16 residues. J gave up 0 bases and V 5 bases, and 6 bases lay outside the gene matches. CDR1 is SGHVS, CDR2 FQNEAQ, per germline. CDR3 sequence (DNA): TGTGCCAGCAGCCGATCGGGACAGGGGCTGAACACTGAAGCTTTCTTT. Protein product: CASSRSGQGLNTEAFF.

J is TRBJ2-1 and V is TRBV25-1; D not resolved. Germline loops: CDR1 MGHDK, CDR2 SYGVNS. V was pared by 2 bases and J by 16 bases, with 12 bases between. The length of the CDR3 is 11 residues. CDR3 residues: CASSEGYVLFF. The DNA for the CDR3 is TGTGCCAGCAGTGAAGGATATGTGCTCTTCTTC.

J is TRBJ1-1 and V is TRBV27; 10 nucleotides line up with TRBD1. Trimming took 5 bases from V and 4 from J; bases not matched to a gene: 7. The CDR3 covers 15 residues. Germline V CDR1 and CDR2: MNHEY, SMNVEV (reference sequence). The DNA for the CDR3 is TGTGCCAGCAGTCCGACTCGGACAGGGGGCACTGAAGCTTTCTTT. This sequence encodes CASSPTRTGGTEAFF.

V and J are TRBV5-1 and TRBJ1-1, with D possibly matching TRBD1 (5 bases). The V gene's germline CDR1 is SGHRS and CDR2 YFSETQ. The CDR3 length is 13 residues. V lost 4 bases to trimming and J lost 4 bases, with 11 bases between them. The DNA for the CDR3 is TGCGCCAGCAGCCGCGGTGGGGGCACTGAAGCTTTCTTT. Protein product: CASSRGGGTEAFF. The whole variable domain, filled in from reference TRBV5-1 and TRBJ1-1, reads KAGVTQTPRYLIKTRGQQVTLSCSPISGHRSVSWYQQTPGQGLQFLFEYFSETQRNKGNFPGRFSGRQFSNSRSEMNVSTLELGDSALYLCASSRGGGTEAFFGQGTRLTVV.

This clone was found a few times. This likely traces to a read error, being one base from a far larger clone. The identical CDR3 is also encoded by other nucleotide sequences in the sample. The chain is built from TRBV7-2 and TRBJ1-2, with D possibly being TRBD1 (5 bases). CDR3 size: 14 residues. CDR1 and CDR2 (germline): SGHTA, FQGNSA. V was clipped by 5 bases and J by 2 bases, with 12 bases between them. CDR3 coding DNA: TGTGCCAGCAGCCAAGACAGAAACAACTATGGCTACACCTTC. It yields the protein CASSQDRNNYGYTF.

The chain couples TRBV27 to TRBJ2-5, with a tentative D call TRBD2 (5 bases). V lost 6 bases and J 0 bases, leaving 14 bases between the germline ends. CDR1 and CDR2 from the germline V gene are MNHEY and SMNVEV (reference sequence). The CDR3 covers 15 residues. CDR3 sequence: CASSLGLMYQETQYF. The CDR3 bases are TGTGCCAGCAGCCTCGGACTTATGTACCAAGAGACCCAGTACTTC.

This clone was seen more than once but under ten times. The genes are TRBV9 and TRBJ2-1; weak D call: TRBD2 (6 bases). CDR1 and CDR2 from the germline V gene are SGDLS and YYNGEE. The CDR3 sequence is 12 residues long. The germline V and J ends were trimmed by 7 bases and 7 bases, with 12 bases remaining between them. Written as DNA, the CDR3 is TGTGCCAGCGGAGGGGCCGGGAATGAGCAGTTCTTC. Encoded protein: CASGGAGNEQFF.

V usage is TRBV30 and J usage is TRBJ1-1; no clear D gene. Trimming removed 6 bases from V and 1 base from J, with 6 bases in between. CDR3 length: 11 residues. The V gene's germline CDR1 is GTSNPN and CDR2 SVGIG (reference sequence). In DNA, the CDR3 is TGTGCCTGTGAGGAGAACACTGAAGCTTTCTTT. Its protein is CACEENTEAFF.

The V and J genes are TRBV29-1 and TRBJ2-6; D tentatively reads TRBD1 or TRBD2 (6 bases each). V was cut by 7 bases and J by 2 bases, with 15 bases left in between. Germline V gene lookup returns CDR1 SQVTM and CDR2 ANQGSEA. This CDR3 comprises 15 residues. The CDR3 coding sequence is TGCAGCGCCACTGCAGGGGAGGCTGGGGCCAACGTCCTGACTTTC. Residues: CSATAGEAGANVLTF.

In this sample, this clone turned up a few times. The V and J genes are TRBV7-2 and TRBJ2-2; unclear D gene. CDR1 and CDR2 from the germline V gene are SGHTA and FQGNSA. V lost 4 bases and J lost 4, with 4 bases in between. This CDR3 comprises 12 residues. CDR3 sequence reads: CASSSITGELFF. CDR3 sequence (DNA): TGTGCCAGCAGCTCGATCACCGGGGAGCTGTTTTTT. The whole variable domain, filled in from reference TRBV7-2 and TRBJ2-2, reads GAGVSQSPSNKVTEKGKDVELRCDPISGHTALYWYRQSLGQGLEFLIYFQGNSAPDKSGLPSDRFSAERTGGSVSTLTIQRTQQEDSAVYLCASSSITGELFFGEGSRLTVL.

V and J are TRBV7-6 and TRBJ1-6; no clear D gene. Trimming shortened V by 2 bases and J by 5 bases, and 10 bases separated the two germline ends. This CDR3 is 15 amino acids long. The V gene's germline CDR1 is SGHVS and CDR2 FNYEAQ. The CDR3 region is CASSLRPDNNSPLHF. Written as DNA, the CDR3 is TGTGCCAGCAGCTTACGACCAGATAATAATTCACCCCTCCACTTT. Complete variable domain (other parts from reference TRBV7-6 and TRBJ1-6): GAGVSQSPRYKVTKRGQDVALRCDPISGHVSLYWYRQALGQGPEFLTYFNYEAQQDKSGLPNDRFSAERPEGSISTLTIQRTEQRDSAMYRCASSLRPDNNSPLHFGNGTRLTVT.

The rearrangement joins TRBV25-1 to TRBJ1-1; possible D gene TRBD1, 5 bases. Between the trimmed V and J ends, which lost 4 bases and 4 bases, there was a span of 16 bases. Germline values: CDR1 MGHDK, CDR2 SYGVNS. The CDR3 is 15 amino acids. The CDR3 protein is CASSGGGGASTEAFF. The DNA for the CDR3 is TGTGCCAGCAGTGGGGGAGGAGGGGCAAGCACTGAAGCTTTCTTT. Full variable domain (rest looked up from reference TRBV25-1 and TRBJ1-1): EADIYQTPRYLVIGTGKKITLECSQTMGHDKMYWYQQDPGMELHLIHYSYGVNSTEKGDLSSESTVSRIRTEHFPLTLESARPSHTSQYLCASSGGGGASTEAFFGQGTRLTVV.

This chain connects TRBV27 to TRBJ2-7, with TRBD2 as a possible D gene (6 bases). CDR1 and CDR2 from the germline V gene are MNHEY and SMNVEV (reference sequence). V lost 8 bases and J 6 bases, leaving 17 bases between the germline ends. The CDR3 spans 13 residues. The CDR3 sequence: CASWAGPRGEQYF. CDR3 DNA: TGTGCCAGCTGGGCGGGGCCGAGGGGCGAGCAGTACTTC.

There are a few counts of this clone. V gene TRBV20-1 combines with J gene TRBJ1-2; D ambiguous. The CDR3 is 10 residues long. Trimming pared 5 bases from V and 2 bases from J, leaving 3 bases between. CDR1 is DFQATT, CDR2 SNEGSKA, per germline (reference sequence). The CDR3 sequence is CSAPNYGYTF. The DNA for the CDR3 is TGCAGTGCTCCCAACTATGGCTACACCTTC.